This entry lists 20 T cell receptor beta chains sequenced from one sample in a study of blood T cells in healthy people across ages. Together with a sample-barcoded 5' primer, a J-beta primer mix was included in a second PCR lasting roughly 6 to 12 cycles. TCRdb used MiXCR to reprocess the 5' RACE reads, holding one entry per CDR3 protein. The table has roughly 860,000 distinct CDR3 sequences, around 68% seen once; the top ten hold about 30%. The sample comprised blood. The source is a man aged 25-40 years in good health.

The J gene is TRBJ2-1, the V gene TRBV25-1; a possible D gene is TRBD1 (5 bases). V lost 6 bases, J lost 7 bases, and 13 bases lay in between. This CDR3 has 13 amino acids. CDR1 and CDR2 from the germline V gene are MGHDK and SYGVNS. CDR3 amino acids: CASSGHFGNEQFF. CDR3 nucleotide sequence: TGTGCCAGCAGCGGACACTTTGGAAATGAGCAGTTCTTC. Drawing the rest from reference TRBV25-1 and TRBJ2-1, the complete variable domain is EADIYQTPRYLVIGTGKKITLECSQTMGHDKMYWYQQDPGMELHLIHYSYGVNSTEKGDLSSESTVSRIRTEHFPLTLESARPSHTSQYLCASSGHFGNEQFFGPGTRLTVL.

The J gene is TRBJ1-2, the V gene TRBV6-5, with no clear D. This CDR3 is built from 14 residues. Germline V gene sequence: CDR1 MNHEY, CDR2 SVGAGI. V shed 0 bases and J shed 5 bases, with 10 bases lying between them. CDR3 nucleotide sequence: TGTGCCAGCAGTTACTCGAACGGGCGGTATGGCTACACCTTC. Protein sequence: CASSYSNGRYGYTF.

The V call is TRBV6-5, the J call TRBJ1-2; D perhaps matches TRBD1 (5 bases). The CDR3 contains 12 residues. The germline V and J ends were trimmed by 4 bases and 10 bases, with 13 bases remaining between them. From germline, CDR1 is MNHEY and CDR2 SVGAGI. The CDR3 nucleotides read TGTGCCAGCAGTTCATCGACAGAATACTACACCTTC. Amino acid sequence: CASSSSTEYYTF.

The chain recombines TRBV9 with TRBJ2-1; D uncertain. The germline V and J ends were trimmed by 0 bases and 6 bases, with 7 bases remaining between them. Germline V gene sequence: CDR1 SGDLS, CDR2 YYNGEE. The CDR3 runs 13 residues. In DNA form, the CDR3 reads TGTGCCAGCAGCGTAGCTACTACCAATGAGCAGTTCTTC. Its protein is CASSVATTNEQFF.

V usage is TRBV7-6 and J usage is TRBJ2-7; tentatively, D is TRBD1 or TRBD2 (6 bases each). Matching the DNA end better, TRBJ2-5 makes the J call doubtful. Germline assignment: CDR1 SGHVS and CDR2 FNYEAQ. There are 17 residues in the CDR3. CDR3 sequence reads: CASTPEGGSGGQETQYF. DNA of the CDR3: TGTGCCAGCACCCCAGAGGGGGGTAGCGGAGGTCAAGAGACCCAGTACTTC.

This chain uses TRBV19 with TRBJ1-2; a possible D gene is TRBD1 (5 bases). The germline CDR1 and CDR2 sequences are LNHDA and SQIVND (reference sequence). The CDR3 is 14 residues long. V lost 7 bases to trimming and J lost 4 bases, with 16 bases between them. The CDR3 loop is CASNTHRGLYGYTF. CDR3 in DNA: TGTGCCAGTAACACCCATAGGGGCCTCTATGGCTACACCTTC. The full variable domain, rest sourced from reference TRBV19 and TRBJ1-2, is DGGITQSPKYLFRKEGQNVTLSCEQNLNHDAMYWYRQDPGQGLRLIYYSQIVNDFQKGDIAEGYSVSREKKESFPLTVTSAQKNPTAFYLCASNTHRGLYGYTFGSGTRLTVV.

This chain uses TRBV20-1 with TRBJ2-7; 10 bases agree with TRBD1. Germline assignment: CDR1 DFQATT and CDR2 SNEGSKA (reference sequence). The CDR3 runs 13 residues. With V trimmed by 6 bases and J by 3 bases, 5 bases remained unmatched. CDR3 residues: CSAPGQGNYEQYF. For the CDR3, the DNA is TGCAGTGCCCCGGGACAGGGGAACTACGAGCAGTACTTC.

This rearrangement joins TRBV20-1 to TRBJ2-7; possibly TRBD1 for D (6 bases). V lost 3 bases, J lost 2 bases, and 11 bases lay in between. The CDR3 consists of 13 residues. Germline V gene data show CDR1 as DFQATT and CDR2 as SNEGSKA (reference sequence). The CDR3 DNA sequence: TGCAGTGCTAGTAGTCGGGACACCTACGAGCAGTACTTC. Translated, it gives CSASSRDTYEQYF.

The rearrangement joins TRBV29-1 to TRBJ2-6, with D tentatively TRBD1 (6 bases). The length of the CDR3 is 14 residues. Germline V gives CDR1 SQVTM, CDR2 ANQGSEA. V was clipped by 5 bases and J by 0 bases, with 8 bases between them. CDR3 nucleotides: TGCAGCGTTTCAGGGGCCTCTGGGGCCAACGTCCTGACTTTC. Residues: CSVSGASGANVLTF.

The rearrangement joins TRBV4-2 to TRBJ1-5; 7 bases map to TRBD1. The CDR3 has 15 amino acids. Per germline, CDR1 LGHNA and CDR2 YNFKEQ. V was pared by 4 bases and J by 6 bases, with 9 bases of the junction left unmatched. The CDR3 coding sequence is TGTGCCAGCAGCCGGGAAAGGGGGCCCGGTCAGCCCCAGCATTTT. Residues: CASSRERGPGQPQHF.

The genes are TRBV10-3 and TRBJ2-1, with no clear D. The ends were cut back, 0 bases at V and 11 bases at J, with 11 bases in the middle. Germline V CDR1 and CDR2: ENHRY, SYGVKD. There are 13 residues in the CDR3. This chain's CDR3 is CAISESYSSQQFF. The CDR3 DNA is TGTGCCATCAGTGAGTCGTACTCATCTCAGCAGTTCTTC.

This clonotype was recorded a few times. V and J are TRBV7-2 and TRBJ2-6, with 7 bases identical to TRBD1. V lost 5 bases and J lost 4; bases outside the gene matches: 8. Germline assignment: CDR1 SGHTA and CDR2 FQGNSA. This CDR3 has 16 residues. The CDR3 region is CASSPTGWRGANVLTF. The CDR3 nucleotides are TGTGCCAGCAGCCCGACAGGGTGGAGGGGGGCCAACGTCCTGACTTTC.

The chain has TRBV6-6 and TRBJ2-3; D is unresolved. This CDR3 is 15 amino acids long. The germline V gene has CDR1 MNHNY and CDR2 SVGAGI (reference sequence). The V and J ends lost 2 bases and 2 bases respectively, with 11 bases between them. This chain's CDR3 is CASSYASVPTDTQYF. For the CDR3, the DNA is TGTGCCAGCAGTTACGCCAGCGTCCCCACAGATACGCAGTATTTT.

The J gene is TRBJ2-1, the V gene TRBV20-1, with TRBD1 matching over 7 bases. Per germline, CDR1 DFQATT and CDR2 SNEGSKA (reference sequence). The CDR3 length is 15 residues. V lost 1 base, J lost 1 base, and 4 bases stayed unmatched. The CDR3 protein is CSARAGQNSYNEQFF. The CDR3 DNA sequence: TGCAGTGCTAGAGCGGGACAGAATTCCTACAATGAGCAGTTCTTC.

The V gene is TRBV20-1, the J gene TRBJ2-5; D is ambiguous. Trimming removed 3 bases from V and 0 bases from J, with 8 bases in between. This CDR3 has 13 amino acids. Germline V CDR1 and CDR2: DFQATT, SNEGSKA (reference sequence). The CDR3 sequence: CSASRAYQETQYF. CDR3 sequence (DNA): TGCAGTGCTAGCCGGGCGTACCAAGAGACCCAGTACTTC.

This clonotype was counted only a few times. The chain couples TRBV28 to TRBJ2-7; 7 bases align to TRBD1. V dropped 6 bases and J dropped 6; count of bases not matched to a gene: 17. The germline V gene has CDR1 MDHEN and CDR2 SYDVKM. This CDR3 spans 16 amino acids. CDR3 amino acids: CASSALGTAKPREQYF. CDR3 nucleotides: TGTGCCAGCAGCGCACTTGGGACAGCGAAACCTCGCGAGCAGTACTTC.

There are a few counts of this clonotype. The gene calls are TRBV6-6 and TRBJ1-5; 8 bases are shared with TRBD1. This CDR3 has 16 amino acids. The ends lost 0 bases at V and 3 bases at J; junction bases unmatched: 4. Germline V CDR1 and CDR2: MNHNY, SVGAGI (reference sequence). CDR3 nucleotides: TGTGCCAGCAGTTACTCACGACAGGGGCCCAATCAGCCCCAGCATTTT. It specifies CASSYSRQGPNQPQHF.

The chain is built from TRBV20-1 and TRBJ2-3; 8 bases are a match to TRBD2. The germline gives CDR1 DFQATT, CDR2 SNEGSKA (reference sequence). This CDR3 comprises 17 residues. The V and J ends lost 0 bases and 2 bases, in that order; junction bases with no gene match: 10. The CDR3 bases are TGCAGTGCTAGAGATGTGGCGGGAGGAGGGGACACAGATACGCAGTATTTT. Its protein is CSARDVAGGGDTDTQYF.

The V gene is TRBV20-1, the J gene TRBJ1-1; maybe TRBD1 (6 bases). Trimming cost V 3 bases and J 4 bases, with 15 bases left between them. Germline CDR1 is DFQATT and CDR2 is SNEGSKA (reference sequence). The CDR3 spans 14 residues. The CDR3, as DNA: TGCAGTGCTAGGTCGGGGGGCGAAGGCACTGAAGCTTTCTTT. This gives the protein CSARSGGEGTEAFF.

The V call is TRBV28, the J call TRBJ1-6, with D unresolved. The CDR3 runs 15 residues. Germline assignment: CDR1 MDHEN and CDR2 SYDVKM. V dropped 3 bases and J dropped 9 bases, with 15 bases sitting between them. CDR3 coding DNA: TGTGCCAGCAGTTTTTTGGAGTATATTGGTTCACCCCTCCACTTT. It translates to CASSFLEYIGSPLHF.